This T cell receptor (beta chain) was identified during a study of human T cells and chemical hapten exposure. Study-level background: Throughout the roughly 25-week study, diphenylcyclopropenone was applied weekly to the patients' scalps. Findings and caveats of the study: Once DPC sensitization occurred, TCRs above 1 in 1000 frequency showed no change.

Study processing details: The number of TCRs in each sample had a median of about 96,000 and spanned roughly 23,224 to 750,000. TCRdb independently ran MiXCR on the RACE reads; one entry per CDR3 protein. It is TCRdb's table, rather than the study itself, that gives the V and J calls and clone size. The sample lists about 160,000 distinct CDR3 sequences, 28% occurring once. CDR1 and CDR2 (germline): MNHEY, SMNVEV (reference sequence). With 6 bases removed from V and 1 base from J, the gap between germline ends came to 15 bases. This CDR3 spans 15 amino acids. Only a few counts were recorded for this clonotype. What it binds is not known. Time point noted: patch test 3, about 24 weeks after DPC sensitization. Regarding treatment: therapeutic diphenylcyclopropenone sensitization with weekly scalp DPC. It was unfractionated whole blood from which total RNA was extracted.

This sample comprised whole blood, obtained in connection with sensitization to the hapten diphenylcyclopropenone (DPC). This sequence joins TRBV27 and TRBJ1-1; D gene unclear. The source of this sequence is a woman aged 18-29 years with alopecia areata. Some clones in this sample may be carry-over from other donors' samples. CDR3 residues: CASRPTPVTNTEAFF. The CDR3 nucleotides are TGTGCCAGCAGGCCAACGCCAGTTACGAACACTGAAGCTTTCTTT.